One sample yielded the 26 T cell receptor beta chains listed below, sequenced in a study of T cell responses to AZD1222 COVID-19 vaccine. Method: immunoSEQ multiplex PCR; TCRdb's copy keeps in-frame clones and lacks some. The sample lists around 150,000 clones, about nine tenths occurring once. The sequencing used peripheral blood, collected 28 days after the second AZD1222 dose. The receptors were gathered from an adult who received the AZD1222 COVID-19 vaccine.

This chain links TRBV29-1 with TRBJ1-2; D is possibly TRBD1 (5 bases). Germline-derived CDR1 and CDR2 are SQVTM and ANQGSEA. The V end lost 3 bases, the J end lost 8 bases, and 16 bases lay between the germline ends. The CDR3 sequence is 13 residues long. The CDR3 coding sequence is TGCAGCGTTGACGGGCAGGGTGTAGAGGGCTACACCTTC. Translated, it gives CSVDGQGVEGYTF.

The rearrangement joins TRBV6-5 to TRBJ1-1, with D possibly matching TRBD1 (5 bases). The V and J ends lost 6 bases and 1 base respectively, with 9 bases between them. CDR3 length: 13 amino acids. Germline loops: CDR1 MNHEY, CDR2 SVGAGI. CDR3 protein: CASRIDRNTEAFF. The CDR3 nucleotides are TGTGCCAGCAGGATCGACAGGAACACTGAAGCTTTCTTT.

The rearrangement uses TRBV7-2 and TRBJ1-1, with D perhaps matching TRBD1 (5 bases). Trimming pared 2 bases from V and 1 base from J, leaving 8 bases between. Germline CDR1 reads SGHTA; CDR2 reads FQGNSA. CDR3 size: 14 residues. CDR3 in amino acids: CASSLSTGNTEAFF. The CDR3 DNA follows: TGTGCCAGCAGCTTATCTACAGGGAACACTGAAGCTTTCTTT.

The chain's CDR3 is CASTFGQGGLGQYF. The CDR3 DNA is TGTGCCAGTACCTTCGGACAGGGAGGTCTAGGGCAGTACTTC. The gene calls are TRBV19 and TRBJ2-7, with 8 bases aligning to TRBD1. The CDR3 is 14 amino acids. CDR1 is LNHDA and CDR2 is SQIVND in the germline V gene (reference sequence). V lost 7 bases, J lost 9 bases, and 14 bases stayed unmatched.

V gene TRBV6-5 combines with J gene TRBJ2-7, with 7 bases lining up with TRBD1. The V segment lost 8 bases and the J segment 1 base; nucleotides outside the gene matches: 11. Germline CDR1 MNHEY, CDR2 SVGAGI. The CDR3 runs to 15 residues. CDR3 loop: CASRRATGLSYEQYF. Written as DNA, the CDR3 is TGTGCCAGCCGGCGGGCGACAGGGCTTTCCTACGAGCAGTACTTC.

The chain carries TRBV6-5 and TRBJ2-7; 9 nucleotides line up with TRBD1. The germline CDR1 and CDR2 sequences are MNHEY and SVGAGI. V was pared by 5 bases and J by 4 bases, with 6 bases of the junction left unmatched. The CDR3 has 14 amino acids. CDR3: CASSRPGQGYEQYF. For the CDR3, the DNA is TGTGCCAGCAGTAGACCGGGACAGGGATACGAGCAGTACTTC.

The rearrangement links TRBV27 to TRBJ1-1; no firm D call. Trimming removed 5 bases at V and 7 bases at J, with 17 bases between. The CDR3 runs 14 residues. Germline loops: CDR1 MNHEY, CDR2 SMNVEV (reference sequence). CDR3 DNA sequence: TGTGCCAGCAGTCCGTCCGGAAGCCTCTTTGAAGCTTTCTTT. This translates into CASSPSGSLFEAFF.

The genes are TRBV27 and TRBJ2-6; no reliable D call. V gave up 6 bases and J gave up 4 bases, with 10 bases separating them. This CDR3 region has 14 residues. Germline V gives CDR1 MNHEY, CDR2 SMNVEV (reference sequence). The CDR3 DNA follows: TGTGCCAGCAGGCCCCCCGGAGGGGCCAACGTCCTGACTTTC. Protein product: CASRPPGGANVLTF.

J is TRBJ1-2 and V is TRBV5-6; 7 nucleotides match TRBD1. The J segment lost 2 bases and the V segment lost 1 base, leaving 5 bases of the junction unmatched. This CDR3 region has 15 residues. Germline values: CDR1 SGHDT, CDR2 YYEEEE. For the CDR3, the DNA is TGTGCCAGCAGCTTGTCAACAGGGGAGAACTATGGCTACACCTTC. Encoded protein: CASSLSTGENYGYTF.

The chain has TRBV6-1 and TRBJ2-4, with 9 bases aligning to TRBD2. The CDR3 sequence is 19 residues long. With V trimmed by 1 base and J by 0 bases, 10 bases remained unmatched. The germline gives CDR1 MNHNS, CDR2 SASEGT. The CDR3 loop is CASSEGGGRAGLAKNIQYF. The CDR3 nucleotides are TGTGCCAGCAGTGAAGGTGGCGGGAGGGCGGGACTAGCCAAAAACATTCAGTACTTC.

This sequence joins TRBV2 and TRBJ2-5; a possible D gene is TRBD2 (5 bases). Germline CDR1 reads SNHLY; CDR2 reads FYNNEI. Trimming took 6 bases from V and 5 from J, leaving 10 bases between them. The length of the CDR3 is 12 residues. The CDR3 region is CASSGPGETQYF. CDR3 coding DNA: TGTGCCAGCAGCGGGCCGGGGGAGACCCAGTACTTC.

V and J are TRBV3-1 (or the pseudogene TRBV3-2) and TRBJ1-1, with D possibly TRBD1 on 6 matching bases. V lost 7 bases to trimming and J lost 7 bases, with 19 bases between them. Germline-derived CDR1 and CDR2 are LGHDT and YNNKEL (reference sequence). This CDR3 spans 14 amino acids. The CDR3 reads CASNDWRGTGEAFF. The CDR3, as DNA: TGTGCCAGCAACGATTGGAGGGGGACGGGTGAAGCTTTCTTT.

As DNA, the CDR3 is TGCGCCAGCAGCCTGGGAGGAGTTGTTGATCAGCCCCAGCATTTT. Translating gives CASSLGGVVDQPQHF. The V gene is TRBV5-1, the J gene TRBJ1-5; no clear D. The CDR3 loop spans 15 amino acids. Germline CDR1 reads SGHRS; CDR2 reads YFSETQ. V lost 4 bases, J lost 5 bases, and 16 bases lay in between.

CDR3: CSVGTGFRSEAFF. The DNA of the CDR3 is TGCAGCGTTGGGACAGGGTTCCGTAGTGAAGCTTTCTTT. The rearrangement joins TRBV29-1 to TRBJ1-1; the match to TRBD1 covers 8 bases. V lost 4 bases, J lost 7 bases, and 8 bases stayed unmatched. CDR1 and CDR2 (germline): SQVTM, ANQGSEA. The CDR3 covers 13 residues.

The V call is TRBV24-1, the J call TRBJ2-7; 13 bases are shared with TRBD2. CDR3 size: 19 residues. The V gene end was trimmed by 4 bases and the J gene end by 4 bases; junction bases not matched to a gene: 15. Germline CDR1 reads KGHDR; CDR2 reads SFDVKD. This CDR3 is CATSDPRLAGGGRGYEQYF. The CDR3 DNA is TGTGCCACCAGTGACCCTAGACTAGCGGGAGGAGGAAGGGGATACGAGCAGTACTTC.

The rearrangement links TRBV4-1 to TRBJ2-7; D is undetermined. Germline V CDR1 and CDR2: MGHRA, YSYEKL. The CDR3 consists of 14 residues. V was pared by 3 bases and J by 4 bases, with 13 bases between. CDR3 nucleotides: TGCGCCAGCAGCCACCCCAACAGAAATTACGAGCAGTACTTC. As protein: CASSHPNRNYEQYF.

This sequence joins TRBV7-9 and TRBJ1-1; 8 bases line up with TRBD1. V trimming: 0 bases; J trimming: 0 bases; junction bases outside the gene matches: 3. This CDR3 has 16 residues. The germline V gene encodes CDR1 SEHNR and CDR2 FQNEAQ (reference sequence). The CDR3 loop reads CASSLAGQGLNTEAFF. As DNA, the CDR3 is TGTGCCAGCAGCTTAGCCGGACAGGGCTTGAACACTGAAGCTTTCTTT.

The rearrangement links TRBV2 to TRBJ2-6; TRBD1 is a possible D gene (6 bases). This CDR3 comprises 16 residues. Germline V gives CDR1 SNHLY, CDR2 FYNNEI. V gave up 7 bases and J gave up 2 bases, with 15 bases separating them. The CDR3 DNA reads TGTGCCAGCACGGACAGACGCTTGGCTGGGGCCAACGTCCTGACTTTC. Protein product: CASTDRRLAGANVLTF.

The genes are TRBV11-2 and TRBJ1-2; the D gene is possibly TRBD1 (6 bases). Germline CDR1 reads SGHAT; CDR2 reads FQNNGV. The CDR3 is 15 amino acids. With 7 bases removed from V and 3 bases from J, the gap between germline ends came to 18 bases. This CDR3 reads CASNYKGGGDYGYTF. In DNA, the CDR3 is TGTGCCAGCAACTATAAGGGAGGGGGAGACTATGGCTACACCTTC.

The chain uses TRBV7-6 and TRBJ2-7; 10 bases are shared with TRBD1. The CDR3 runs 18 residues. CDR1 and CDR2 (germline): SGHVS, FNYEAQ. The junction had 12 bases not matched to a gene; V was cut back by 1 base and J by 3 bases. The DNA of the CDR3 is TGTGCCAGCAGCTTAGTACCCCCCTCCGGGACAGGGGTCTACGAGCAGTACTTC. Amino acids: CASSLVPPSGTGVYEQYF.

The rearrangement links TRBV7-9 to TRBJ2-7; a weak D match, TRBD2 (6 bases). This CDR3 has 16 residues. V lost 5 bases, J lost 2 bases, and 19 bases lay in between. Per the germline V gene, CDR1 is SEHNR and CDR2 is FQNEAQ (reference sequence). This CDR3 is CASSPRETPNPYEQYF. DNA for the CDR3: TGTGCCAGCAGCCCCCGGGAGACCCCGAACCCCTACGAGCAGTACTTC.

V and J are TRBV11-2 and TRBJ1-1; no clear D gene. CDR3 length: 12 residues. V dropped 2 bases and J dropped 4 bases, with 5 bases sitting between them. The germline V gene has CDR1 SGHAT and CDR2 FQNNGV. The CDR3: CASSLKGTEAFF. For the CDR3, the DNA is TGTGCCAGCAGCTTAAAGGGCACTGAAGCTTTCTTT.

This clone was seen only once. The CDR3 loop is CASSQNPPRQGWGYTF. The DNA of the CDR3 is TGTGCCAGCAGCCAAAACCCTCCGAGACAGGGGTGGGGCTACACCTTC. This chain connects TRBV3-1 (or the pseudogene TRBV3-2) to TRBJ1-2; TRBD1 matches 8 bases. Unmatched junction bases numbered 13, after V lost 2 bases and J lost 8 bases. The germline V gene encodes CDR1 LGHDT and CDR2 YNNKEL (reference sequence). The CDR3 consists of 16 residues.

The V gene is TRBV10-3, the J gene TRBJ2-7, with 9 bases that match TRBD2. The CDR3 spans 19 residues. V was clipped by 0 bases and J by 4 bases; unmatched bases: 16. Germline V gene sequence: CDR1 ENHRY, CDR2 SYGVKD. DNA of the CDR3: TGTGCCATCAGTGAGTCAAGTAGCGGGAGCGGAACTCTAGCATACGAGCAGTACTTC. Translated, it gives CAISESSSGSGTLAYEQYF.

The chain couples TRBV6-2 or TRBV6-3 to TRBJ1-4, with a tentative D call TRBD1 (5 bases). The CDR3 length is 15 residues. V was shortened by 0 bases and J by 7 bases, with 12 bases between the two germline ends. Germline V gives CDR1 MNHEY, CDR2 SVGEGT. The CDR3 here is CASSYSSGGAEKLFF. The CDR3 DNA reads as TGTGCCAGCAGTTACTCGAGTGGGGGAGCTGAAAAACTGTTTTTT.

The gene calls are TRBV4-1 and TRBJ2-1; a possible D gene is TRBD1 (5 bases). V was shortened by 1 base and J by 6 bases, with 13 bases between the two germline ends. Germline CDR1 is MGHRA and CDR2 is YSYEKL. The length of the CDR3 is 15 residues. As DNA, the CDR3 is TGCGCCAGCAGCCAAGGTGATCAGGGCGGCAATGAGCAGTTCTTC. This codes for CASSQGDQGGNEQFF.